A single sample gave rise to the 30 T cell receptor beta chains below, sequenced in a study of blood T cell repertoires in COVID-19. Here immunoSEQ multiplex PCR was the method, and the copy in TCRdb shows in-frame clones only, minus some. Of under 350,000 clones listed, about 86% are singletons. The specimen was PBMCs or T cells enriched from blood (not recorded which). The receptors derive from a woman between 35 and 50 years old with acute COVID-19.

The rearrangement links TRBV25-1 to TRBJ1-2; 7 bases map to TRBD1. The V and J ends lost 4 bases and 5 bases, in that order; junction bases with no gene match: 4. Germline-derived CDR1 and CDR2 are MGHDK and SYGVNS. The CDR3 is 13 residues long. This CDR3 is CASSAPGQYGYTF. The CDR3 region has the DNA TGTGCCAGCAGTGCCCCGGGACAGTATGGCTACACCTTC.

V and J are TRBV10-1 and TRBJ2-5, with 13 bases that match TRBD2. CDR1 WNHNN and CDR2 SYGVQD come from the germline V gene (reference sequence). V was pared by 4 bases and J by 3 bases, with 2 bases of the junction left unmatched. The CDR3 is made up of 15 amino acids. DNA for the CDR3: TGCGCCAGCAGTGTTACTAGCGGGAGGGAAGAGACCCAGTACTTC. The encoded protein is CASSVTSGREETQYF.

This clone was counted only a few times. The chain recombines TRBV28 with TRBJ1-1; 7 nucleotides align to TRBD1. The ends lost 2 bases at V and 0 bases at J; junction bases unmatched: 6. The germline CDR1 and CDR2 sequences are MDHEN and SYDVKM. CDR3 length equals 16 residues. The CDR3 DNA reads as TGTGCCAGCAGTTTACTACAGGGGCGGATGAACACTGAAGCTTTCTTT. Translated, it gives CASSLLQGRMNTEAFF.

The chain carries TRBV6-4 and TRBJ2-7, with D tentatively TRBD1 (5 bases). This CDR3 spans 12 amino acids. V shed 5 bases and J shed 4 bases, with 9 bases lying between them. CDR1 and CDR2 (germline): MRHNA, SNTAGT. In DNA form, the CDR3 reads TGTGCCAGCAGTATCTCAGGGTACGAGCAGTACTTC. Encoded protein: CASSISGYEQYF.

This clone was counted once. The chain links TRBV3-1 (or the pseudogene TRBV3-2) to TRBJ2-3, with 14 bases aligning to TRBD2. CDR1 LGHDT and CDR2 YNNKEL come from the germline V gene (reference sequence). The CDR3 has 17 amino acids. The J segment lost 5 bases and the V segment lost 4 bases, leaving 8 bases of the junction unmatched. In nucleotides, the CDR3 is TGTGCCAGCAGCCCGTTCGGACTAGCGGGAGGAGAAGATACGCAGTATTTT. Amino acid sequence: CASSPFGLAGGEDTQYF.

The genes are TRBV19 and TRBJ1-4, with D uncertain. The germline V and J ends were trimmed by 8 bases and 8 bases, with 24 bases remaining between them. Germline CDR1 and CDR2: LNHDA and SQIVND (reference sequence). The CDR3 contains 16 residues. The CDR3 is CASRRVSSDRREKLFF. CDR3 nucleotides: TGTGCCAGTCGGCGGGTTTCTAGTGACCGACGAGAAAAACTGTTTTTT.

V usage is TRBV3-1 (or the pseudogene TRBV3-2) and J usage is TRBJ1-3; no firm D call. Germline loops: CDR1 LGHDT, CDR2 YNNKEL (reference sequence). Trimming shortened V by 6 bases and J by 0 bases, and 9 bases separated the two germline ends. The CDR3 runs to 14 residues. The CDR3 DNA reads as TGTGCCAGCAGTGGGAGCTACTCTGGAAACACCATATATTTT. Amino acids: CASSGSYSGNTIYF.

The chain combines TRBV6-6 with TRBJ1-1; perhaps TRBD1 as D (6 bases). The CDR3 has 14 amino acids. Germline values: CDR1 MNHNY, CDR2 SVGAGI (reference sequence). V lost 5 bases and J lost 5, with 15 bases in between. DNA of the CDR3: TGTGCCAGCAGTAGACAACAGGGTTTAACTGAAGCTTTCTTT. It yields the protein CASSRQQGLTEAFF.

The gene calls are TRBV5-1 and TRBJ1-1; 8 bases fit TRBD1. Germline CDR1 SGHRS, CDR2 YFSETQ. The CDR3 has 14 residues. With V trimmed by 2 bases and J by 5 bases, 5 bases remained unmatched. CDR3: CASSFGQGWTEAFF. The CDR3 nucleotides read TGCGCCAGCAGCTTCGGACAGGGTTGGACTGAAGCTTTCTTT.

The chain has TRBV5-1 and TRBJ2-1; maybe TRBD1 (5 bases). CDR3 length: 12 amino acids. Trimming shortened V by 1 base and J by 9 bases, and 8 bases separated the two germline ends. CDR1 is SGHRS and CDR2 is YFSETQ in the germline V gene. CDR3 residues: CASSLFQGEQFF. In DNA, the CDR3 is TGCGCCAGCAGCTTGTTCCAGGGTGAGCAGTTCTTC.

The gene calls are TRBV13 and TRBJ1-6; D is perhaps TRBD1 (5 bases). V shed 3 bases and J shed 0 bases, with 6 bases lying between them. The germline gives CDR1 PRHDT, CDR2 FYEKMQ (reference sequence). The CDR3 runs 15 residues. CDR3 sequence (DNA): TGTGCCAGCAGCTTCGGGGGCTCCTATAATTCACCCCTCCACTTT. Amino acids: CASSFGGSYNSPLHF.

As concerns this clone: At one end the junction does not follow the germline gene, possibly because of a read error. CDR3 DNA: TGTGCCAGCAGCCAAGGGCGCGGCAGTCGTATTTTC. This sequence encodes CASSQGRGSRIF. The chain links TRBV3-1 (or the pseudogene TRBV3-2) to TRBJ1-2; D is undetermined. The germline gives CDR1 LGHDT, CDR2 YNNKEL (reference sequence). The CDR3 spans 12 residues.

The chain uses TRBV2 and TRBJ2-1; TRBD2 aligns across 9 bases. With V trimmed by 6 bases and J by 5 bases, 5 bases remained unmatched. Germline lookup yields CDR1 SNHLY and CDR2 FYNNEI. The CDR3 is 14 amino acids. The CDR3: CASRTGLANNEQFF. The CDR3 DNA reads TGTGCCAGCAGGACGGGACTAGCTAACAATGAGCAGTTCTTC.

The chain couples TRBV29-1 to TRBJ2-7, with D possibly TRBD1 on 6 matching bases. Trimming cost V 7 bases and J 2 bases, with 15 bases left between them. Germline-derived CDR1 and CDR2 are SQVTM and ANQGSEA. CDR3 length: 13 residues. The CDR3 loop is CSGTGTTPYEQYF. CDR3 sequence (DNA): TGCAGCGGGACCGGGACAACGCCCTACGAGCAGTACTTC.

The chain recombines TRBV11-3 with TRBJ2-1; TRBD1 matches at 8 bases. The ends lost 5 bases at V and 3 bases at J; junction bases unmatched: 6. From germline, CDR1 is SGHNT and CDR2 YENEEA. The CDR3 length is 15 residues. CDR3: CASSPTGVVYNEQFF. As DNA, the CDR3 is TGTGCCAGCAGCCCGACAGGGGTTGTCTACAATGAGCAGTTCTTC.

The V gene is TRBV19, the J gene TRBJ2-5, with 9 bases matching TRBD1. The CDR3 spans 15 residues. After removal of 5 bases from V and 4 bases from J, the junction contained 8 bases not matched to a gene. CDR1 and CDR2 (germline): LNHDA, SQIVND (reference sequence). Here the CDR3 DNA reads TGTGCCAGTAGTTCCGGGACAGGGCTCAGAGAGACCCAGTACTTC. Its protein product is CASSSGTGLRETQYF.

The V and J genes are TRBV10-3 and TRBJ1-1; D possibly corresponds to TRBD1 (6 bases). The CDR3 totals 13 residues. V lost 5 bases, J lost 1 base, and 8 bases lay in between. CDR1 is ENHRY, CDR2 SYGVKD, per germline. This chain's CDR3 is CAISRDKNTEAFF. In DNA form, the CDR3 reads TGTGCCATCAGTAGGGACAAGAACACTGAAGCTTTCTTT.

This clone was observed a single time. The V gene is TRBV5-1, the J gene TRBJ2-1; 9 bases are shared with TRBD2. The CDR3 contains 15 residues. The ends lost 2 bases at V and 5 bases at J; junction bases unmatched: 5. Per germline, CDR1 SGHRS and CDR2 YFSETQ. This CDR3 reads CASSLLGLANNEQFF. CDR3 sequence (DNA): TGCGCCAGCAGCTTACTGGGACTAGCCAACAATGAGCAGTTCTTC.

This chain joins TRBV5-3 and TRBJ1-4; 10 nucleotides match TRBD1. TRBV5-3 is assigned to the ORF class and has an uncertain function. This CDR3 contains 20 residues. With 0 bases clipped from V and 0 bases from J, the junction kept 11 bases outside the gene matches. Here the CDR3 reads CARSLAGTGAYLATNEKLFF. As DNA, the CDR3 is TGTGCCAGAAGCTTGGCCGGGACAGGGGCATACCTTGCAACTAATGAAAAACTGTTTTTT.

This rearrangement joins TRBV5-1 to TRBJ2-7, with 9 bases identical to TRBD1. CDR1 and CDR2 from the germline V gene are SGHRS and YFSETQ. The CDR3 extends over 14 amino acids. V shed 5 bases and J 1 base; nucleotides not matched to a gene: 4. CDR3 region: CASSPGTGSYEQYF. CDR3 DNA: TGCGCCAGCAGTCCCGGGACAGGGTCCTACGAGCAGTACTTC.

This chain uses TRBV4-1 with TRBJ1-6; no reliable D call. CDR1 is MGHRA, CDR2 YSYEKL, per germline. The CDR3 sequence is 17 residues long. The V gene lost 0 bases and the J gene lost 6 bases, with 15 bases spanning the gap. CDR3 sequence: CASSQDVRVIPNSPLHF. CDR3 sequence (DNA): TGCGCCAGCAGCCAAGATGTCCGGGTAATTCCTAATTCACCCCTCCACTTT.

The chain employs TRBV5-6 and TRBJ1-2, with 9 bases aligning to TRBD1. The V segment lost 5 bases and the J segment 7 bases; nucleotides outside the gene matches: 6. The CDR3 consists of 13 residues. CDR1 and CDR2 (germline): SGHDT, YYEEEE. The CDR3 DNA reads TGTGCCAGCAGATTTACAGGGGGCTCTGGCTACACCTTC. Translating gives CASRFTGGSGYTF.

This chain uses TRBV28 with TRBJ2-2, with TRBD2 matching over 13 bases. The V gene end was trimmed by 8 bases and the J gene end by 3 bases; junction bases not matched to a gene: 6. CDR1 is MDHEN and CDR2 is SYDVKM in the germline V gene. The CDR3 totals 16 residues. The CDR3 bases are TGTGCCAGCTTGGAGGGACTAGCGGGATACACCGGGGAGCTGTTTTTT. Protein sequence: CASLEGLAGYTGELFF.

This rearrangement joins TRBV6-5 to TRBJ1-3; D possibly corresponds to TRBD1 (6 bases). V dropped 4 bases and J dropped 4 bases, with 17 bases sitting between them. There are 16 residues in the CDR3. CDR1 and CDR2 (germline): MNHEY, SVGAGI. CDR3 sequence (DNA): TGTGCCAGCAGTTCTGCCCACAGGGACGTAGGAAACACCATATATTTT. Translation: CASSSAHRDVGNTIYF.

On this clone: This specimen includes other DNA sequences encoding the same CDR3. This chain connects TRBV6-5 to TRBJ2-5; possibly TRBD1 for D (6 bases). Germline-derived CDR1 and CDR2 are MNHEY and SVGAGI. The CDR3 is 13 residues long. Trimming stripped 6 bases from V and 1 base from J, with 9 bases between. The CDR3 nucleotides read TGTGCCAGCAGACGGACAGTCCAAGAGACCCAGTACTTC. This sequence encodes CASRRTVQETQYF.

The rearrangement joins TRBV7-3 to TRBJ2-5, with a weak D call TRBD1 (5 bases). V lost 5 bases, J lost 1 base, and 14 bases lay in between. Looked up from germline, CDR1 is SGHTA and CDR2 is FQGTGA. The CDR3 is made up of 15 amino acids. The CDR3, as DNA: TGTGCCAGCAGCCTAGGGCAGGGTACCCAAGAGACCCAGTACTTC. This translates into CASSLGQGTQETQYF.

The V call is TRBV12-3 or TRBV12-4, the J call TRBJ2-1; 8 positions agree with TRBD2. This CDR3 has 12 amino acids. V was clipped by 2 bases and J by 15 bases; unmatched bases: 6. The CDR3 here is CASSLPGGPPFF. The CDR3 DNA reads as TGTGCCAGCAGTTTACCGGGGGGGCCCCCGTTCTTC.

This clone was counted a single time. As DNA, the CDR3 is TGTGCCAGCAGTACGTCATCACAGGGGGCTTGGGGTCAGCCCCAGCATTTT. Protein product: CASSTSSQGAWGQPQHF. The chain uses TRBV6-2 or TRBV6-3 and TRBJ1-5; TRBD1 matches at 9 bases. Germline V gene sequence: CDR1 MNHEY, CDR2 SVGEGT. CDR3 length equals 17 residues. The trim removed 5 bases at V and 6 bases at J, leaving 14 bases unmatched.

The rearrangement links TRBV19 to TRBJ2-7, with 9 bases identical to TRBD1. CDR1 is LNHDA, CDR2 SQIVND, per germline (reference sequence). V lost 4 bases, J lost 5 bases, and 6 bases stayed unmatched. The length of the CDR3 is 14 residues. CDR3 coding DNA: TGTGCCAGTAGTAAGGGACAGGGTGGCCACGAGCAGTACTTC. It specifies CASSKGQGGHEQYF. Complete variable domain (other parts from reference TRBV19 and TRBJ2-7): DGGITQSPKYLFRKEGQNVTLSCEQNLNHDAMYWYRQDPGQGLRLIYYSQIVNDFQKGDIAEGYSVSREKKESFPLTVTSAQKNPTAFYLCASSKGQGGHEQYFGPGTRLTVT.

The gene calls are TRBV19 and TRBJ1-2; tentatively, D is TRBD1 (5 bases). Trimming removed 2 bases at V and 5 bases at J, with 9 bases between. The CDR3 is 13 residues long. The V gene's germline CDR1 is LNHDA and CDR2 SQIVND (reference sequence). The DNA of the CDR3 is TGTGCCAGTAGTATACAGGGCAAATATGGCTACACCTTC. Translating gives CASSIQGKYGYTF.